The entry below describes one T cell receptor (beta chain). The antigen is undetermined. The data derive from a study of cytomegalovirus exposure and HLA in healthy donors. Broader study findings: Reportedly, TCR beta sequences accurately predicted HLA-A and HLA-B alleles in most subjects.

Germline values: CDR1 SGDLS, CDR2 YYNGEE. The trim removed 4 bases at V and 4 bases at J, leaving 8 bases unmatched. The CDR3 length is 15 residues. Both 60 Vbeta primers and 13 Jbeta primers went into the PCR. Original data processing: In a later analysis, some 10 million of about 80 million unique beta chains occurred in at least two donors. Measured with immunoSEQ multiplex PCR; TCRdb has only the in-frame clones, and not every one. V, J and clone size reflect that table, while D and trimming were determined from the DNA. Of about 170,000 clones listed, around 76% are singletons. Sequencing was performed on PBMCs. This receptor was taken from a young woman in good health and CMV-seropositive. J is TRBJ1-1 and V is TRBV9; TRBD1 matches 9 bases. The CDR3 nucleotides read TGTGCCAGCAGCCACAGGGACAGGGTGATCACTGAAGCTTTCTTT. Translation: CASSHRDRVITEAFF. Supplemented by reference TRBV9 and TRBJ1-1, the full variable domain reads DSGVTQTPKHLITATGQRVTLRCSPRSGDLSVYWYQQSLDQGLQFLIQYYNGEERAKGNILERFSAQQFPDLHSELNLSSLELGDSALYFCASSHRDRVITEAFFGQGTRLTVV.